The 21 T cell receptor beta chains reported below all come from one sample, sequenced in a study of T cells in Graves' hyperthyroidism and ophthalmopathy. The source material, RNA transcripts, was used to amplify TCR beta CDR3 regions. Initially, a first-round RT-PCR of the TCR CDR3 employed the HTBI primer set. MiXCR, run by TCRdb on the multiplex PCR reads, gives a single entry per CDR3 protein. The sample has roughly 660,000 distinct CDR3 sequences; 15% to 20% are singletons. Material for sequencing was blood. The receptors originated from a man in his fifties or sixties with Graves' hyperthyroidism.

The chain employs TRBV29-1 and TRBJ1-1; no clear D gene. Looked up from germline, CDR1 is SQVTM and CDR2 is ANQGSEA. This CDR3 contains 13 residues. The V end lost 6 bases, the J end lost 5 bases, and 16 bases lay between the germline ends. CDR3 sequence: CSVGGVRGTEAFF. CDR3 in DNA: TGCAGCGTGGGCGGGGTACGCGGGACTGAAGCTTTCTTT.

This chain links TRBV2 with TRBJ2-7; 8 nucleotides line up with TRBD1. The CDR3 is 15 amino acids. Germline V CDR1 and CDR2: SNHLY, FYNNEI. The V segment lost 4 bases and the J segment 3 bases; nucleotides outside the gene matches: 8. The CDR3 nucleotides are TGTGCCAGCAGTGGTATCGGGACAGGAGACTACGAGCAGTACTTC. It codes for CASSGIGTGDYEQYF.

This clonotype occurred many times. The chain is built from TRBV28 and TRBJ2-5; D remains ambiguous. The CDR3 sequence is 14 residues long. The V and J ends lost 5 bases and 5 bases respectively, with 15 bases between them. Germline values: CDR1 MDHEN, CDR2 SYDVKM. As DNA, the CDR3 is TGTGCCAGCAGTACTCGACGGTTTGGGGAGACCCAGTACTTC. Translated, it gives CASSTRRFGETQYF. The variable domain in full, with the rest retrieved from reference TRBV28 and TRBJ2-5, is DVKVTQSSRYLVKRTGEKVFLECVQDMDHENMFWYRQDPGLGLRLIYFSYDVKMKEKGDIPEGYSVSREKKERFSLILESASTNQTSMYLCASSTRRFGETQYFGPGTRLLVL.

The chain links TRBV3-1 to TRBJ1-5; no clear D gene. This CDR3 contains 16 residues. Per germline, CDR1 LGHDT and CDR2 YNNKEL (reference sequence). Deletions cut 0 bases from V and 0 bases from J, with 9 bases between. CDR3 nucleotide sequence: TGTGCCAGCAGCCAAGATCGTACGTATAGCAATCAGCCCCAGCATTTT. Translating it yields CASSQDRTYSNQPQHF.

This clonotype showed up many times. DNA of the CDR3: TGTGCCAGCAGTCGTCAGGCGGCGCTTCGTAATGAGCAGTTCTTC. Translated: CASSRQAALRNEQFF. This rearrangement joins TRBV11-2 to TRBJ2-1; no firm D call. The V end was cut by 6 bases, the J end by 7 bases, with 19 bases between. Germline lookup yields CDR1 SGHAT and CDR2 FQNNGV. The CDR3 is 15 residues long.

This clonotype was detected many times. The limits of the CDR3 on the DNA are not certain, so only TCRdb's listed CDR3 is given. The CDR3 is CASSSSAGGRTNEQFF. The V call is TRBV12-3 or TRBV12-4, the J call TRBJ2-1; the DNA was not compared with TRBD2, the D call given in the table. The CDR3 adds up to 16 amino acids, both ends counted.

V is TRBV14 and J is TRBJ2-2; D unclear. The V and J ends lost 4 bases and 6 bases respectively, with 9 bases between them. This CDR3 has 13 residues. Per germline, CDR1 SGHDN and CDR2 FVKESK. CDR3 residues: CASSLARAGELFF. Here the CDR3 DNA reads TGTGCCAGCAGCCTAGCTAGGGCCGGGGAGCTGTTTTTT.

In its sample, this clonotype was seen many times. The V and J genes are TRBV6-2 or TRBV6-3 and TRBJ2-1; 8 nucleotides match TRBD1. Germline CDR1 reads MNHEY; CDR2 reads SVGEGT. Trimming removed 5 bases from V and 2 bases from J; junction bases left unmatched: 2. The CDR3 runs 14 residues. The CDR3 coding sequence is TGTGCCAGCAGTGGGACAGGCGCCTACAATGAGCAGTTCTTC. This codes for CASSGTGAYNEQFF.

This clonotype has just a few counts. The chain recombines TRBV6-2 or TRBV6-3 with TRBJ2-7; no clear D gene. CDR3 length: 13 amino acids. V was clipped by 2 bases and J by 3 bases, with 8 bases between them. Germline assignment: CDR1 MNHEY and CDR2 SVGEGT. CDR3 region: CASSYSDDYEQYF. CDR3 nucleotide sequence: TGTGCCAGCAGTTACAGCGATGACTACGAGCAGTACTTC.

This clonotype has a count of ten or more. CDR3 nucleotide sequence: TGTGCCAGCAGCTCCTTTATATTTGGAGGGCCGGAGAATGAGCAGTTCTTC. Amino acid sequence: CASSSFIFGGPENEQFF. The gene calls are TRBV11-2 and TRBJ2-1; D is possibly TRBD2 (6 bases). Germline V gene sequence: CDR1 SGHAT, CDR2 FQNNGV. The CDR3 sequence is 17 residues long. V shed 4 bases and J shed 7 bases, with 23 bases lying between them.

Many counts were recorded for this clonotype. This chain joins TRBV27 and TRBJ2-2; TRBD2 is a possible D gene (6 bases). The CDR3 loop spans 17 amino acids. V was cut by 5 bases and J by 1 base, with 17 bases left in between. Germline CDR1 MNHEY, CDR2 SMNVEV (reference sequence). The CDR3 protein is CASSPLAGSVNTGELFF. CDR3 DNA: TGTGCCAGCAGTCCCCTGGCGGGGTCGGTGAACACCGGGGAGCTGTTTTTT.

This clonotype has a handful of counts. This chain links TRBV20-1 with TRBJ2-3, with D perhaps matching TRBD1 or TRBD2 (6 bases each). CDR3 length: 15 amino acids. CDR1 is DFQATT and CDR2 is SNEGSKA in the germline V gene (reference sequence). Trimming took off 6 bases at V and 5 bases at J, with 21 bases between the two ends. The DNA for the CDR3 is TGCAGTGCAACAGGGACTTCTGGGCGGAAAGATACGCAGTATTTT. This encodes CSATGTSGRKDTQYF.

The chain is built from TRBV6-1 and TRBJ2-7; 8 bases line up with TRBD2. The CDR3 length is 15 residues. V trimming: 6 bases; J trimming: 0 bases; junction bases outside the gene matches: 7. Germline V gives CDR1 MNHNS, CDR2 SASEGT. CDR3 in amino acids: CASRETSASSYEQYF. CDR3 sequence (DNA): TGTGCCAGCAGAGAGACTAGCGCCAGCTCCTACGAGCAGTACTTC.

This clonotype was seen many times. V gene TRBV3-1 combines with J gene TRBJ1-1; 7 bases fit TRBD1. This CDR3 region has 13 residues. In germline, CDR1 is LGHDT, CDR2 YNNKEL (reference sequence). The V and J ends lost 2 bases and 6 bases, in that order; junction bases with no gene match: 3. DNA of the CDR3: TGTGCCAGCAGCCAACTCCAGGGGGCTGAAGCTTTCTTT. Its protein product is CASSQLQGAEAFF.

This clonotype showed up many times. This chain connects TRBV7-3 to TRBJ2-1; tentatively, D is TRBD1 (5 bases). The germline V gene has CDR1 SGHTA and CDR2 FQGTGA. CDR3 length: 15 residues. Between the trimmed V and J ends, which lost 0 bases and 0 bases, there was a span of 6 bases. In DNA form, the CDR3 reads TGTGCCAGCAGCTTAACCCAGGGCTCCTACAATGAGCAGTTCTTC. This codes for CASSLTQGSYNEQFF.

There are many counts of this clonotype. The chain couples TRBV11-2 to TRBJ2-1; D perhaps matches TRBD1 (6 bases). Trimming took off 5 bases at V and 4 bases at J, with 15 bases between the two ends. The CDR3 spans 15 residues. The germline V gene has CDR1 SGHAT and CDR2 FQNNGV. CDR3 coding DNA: TGTGCCAGCAGCCACCGGGACACCCCGTACAATGAGCAGTTCTTC. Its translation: CASSHRDTPYNEQFF.

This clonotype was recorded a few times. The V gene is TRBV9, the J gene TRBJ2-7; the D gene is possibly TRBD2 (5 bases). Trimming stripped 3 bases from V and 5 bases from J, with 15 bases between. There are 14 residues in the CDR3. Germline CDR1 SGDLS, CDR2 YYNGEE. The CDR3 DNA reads TGTGCCAGCAGCGCAAGCCGGGGATTTAACGAGCAGTACTTC. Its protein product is CASSASRGFNEQYF.

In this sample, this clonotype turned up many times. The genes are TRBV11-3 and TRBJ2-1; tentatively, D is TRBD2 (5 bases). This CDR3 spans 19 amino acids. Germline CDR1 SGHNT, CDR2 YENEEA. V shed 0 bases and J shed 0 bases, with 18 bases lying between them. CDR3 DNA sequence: TGTGCCAGCAGCTTAGATCTAATGTATCGGGGATGCTCCTACAATGAGCAGTTCTTC. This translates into CASSLDLMYRGCSYNEQFF.

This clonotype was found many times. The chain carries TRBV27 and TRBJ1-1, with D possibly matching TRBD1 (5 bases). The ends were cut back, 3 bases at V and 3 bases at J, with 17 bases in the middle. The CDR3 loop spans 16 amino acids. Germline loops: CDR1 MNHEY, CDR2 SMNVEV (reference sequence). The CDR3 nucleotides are TGTGCCAGCAGTTTGGGTACGTGGGGCCGGGACACTGAAGCTTTCTTT. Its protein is CASSLGTWGRDTEAFF.

The CDR3 protein is CASREGTAEETQYF. The CDR3 bases are TGTGCCAGCAGGGAGGGGACAGCTGAAGAGACCCAGTACTTC. The rearrangement links TRBV28 to TRBJ2-5; maybe TRBD1 (7 bases). Germline CDR1 is MDHEN and CDR2 is SYDVKM. The CDR3 runs 14 residues. Trimming cost V 6 bases and J 3 bases, with 14 bases left between them.

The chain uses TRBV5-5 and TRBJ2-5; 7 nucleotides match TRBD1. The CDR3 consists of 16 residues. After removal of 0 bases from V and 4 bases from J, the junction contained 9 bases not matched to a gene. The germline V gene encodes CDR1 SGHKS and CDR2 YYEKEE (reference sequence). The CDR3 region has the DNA TGTGCCAGCAGCTTGGGTATGACGGGACAGCTAGAGACCCAGTACTTC. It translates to CASSLGMTGQLETQYF.